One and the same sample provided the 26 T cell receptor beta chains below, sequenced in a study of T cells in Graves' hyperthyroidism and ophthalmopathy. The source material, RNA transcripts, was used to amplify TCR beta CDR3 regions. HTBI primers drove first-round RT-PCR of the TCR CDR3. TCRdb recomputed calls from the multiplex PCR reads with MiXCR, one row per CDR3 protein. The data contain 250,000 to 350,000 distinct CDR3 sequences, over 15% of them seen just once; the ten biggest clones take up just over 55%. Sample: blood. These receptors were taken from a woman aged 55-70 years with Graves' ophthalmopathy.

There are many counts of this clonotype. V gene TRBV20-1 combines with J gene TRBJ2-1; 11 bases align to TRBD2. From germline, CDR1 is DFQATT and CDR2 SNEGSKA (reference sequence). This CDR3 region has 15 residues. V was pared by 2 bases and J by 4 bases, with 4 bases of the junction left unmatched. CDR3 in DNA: TGCAGTGCTAGACTAGCGGGGGGCCTGTACAATGAGCAGTTCTTC. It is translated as CSARLAGGLYNEQFF.

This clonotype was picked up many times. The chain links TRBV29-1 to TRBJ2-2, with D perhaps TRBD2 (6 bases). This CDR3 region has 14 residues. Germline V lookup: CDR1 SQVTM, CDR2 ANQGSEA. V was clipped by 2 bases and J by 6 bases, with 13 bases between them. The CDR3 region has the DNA TGCAGCGTTGAATCCACTAGCAAAGCCGGGGAGCTGTTTTTT. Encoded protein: CSVESTSKAGELFF.

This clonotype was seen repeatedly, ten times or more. The CDR3 region is CASSLYSRNEQFF. CDR3 nucleotide sequence: TGTGCCAGCAGCTTGTACTCGCGGAATGAGCAGTTCTTC. The V call is TRBV5-5, the J call TRBJ2-1, with unresolved D. CDR3 length: 13 residues. CDR1 and CDR2 (germline): SGHKS, YYEKEE (reference sequence). V dropped 1 base and J dropped 7 bases, with 9 bases sitting between them.

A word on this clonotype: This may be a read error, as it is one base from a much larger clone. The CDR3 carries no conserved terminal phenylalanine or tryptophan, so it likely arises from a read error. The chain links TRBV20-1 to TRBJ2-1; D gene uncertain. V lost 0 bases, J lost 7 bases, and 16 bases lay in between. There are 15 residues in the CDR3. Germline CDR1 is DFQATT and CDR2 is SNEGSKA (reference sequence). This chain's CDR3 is CSAREGGPPANEQFL. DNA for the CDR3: TGCAGTGCTAGAGAGGGCGGCCCACCAGCGAATGAGCAGTTCCTC.

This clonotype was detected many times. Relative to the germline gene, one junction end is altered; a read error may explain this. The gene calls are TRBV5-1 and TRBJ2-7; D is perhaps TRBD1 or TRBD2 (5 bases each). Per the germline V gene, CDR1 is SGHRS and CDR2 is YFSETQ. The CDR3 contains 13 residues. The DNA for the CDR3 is TGCGCCAGCAGTTTGGCCCCGGGGCGACAGCAGTACTTC. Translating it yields CASSLAPGRQQYF.

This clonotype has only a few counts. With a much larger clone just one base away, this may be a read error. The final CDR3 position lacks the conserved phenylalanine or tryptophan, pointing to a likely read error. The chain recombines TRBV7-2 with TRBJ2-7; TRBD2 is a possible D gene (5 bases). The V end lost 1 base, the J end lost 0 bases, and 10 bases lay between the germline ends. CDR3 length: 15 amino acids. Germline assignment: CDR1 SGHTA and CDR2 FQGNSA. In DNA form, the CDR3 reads TGTGCCAGCAGCTTAGGGGTTGGGAGCTCCTACGAGCAGTACCTC. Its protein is CASSLGVGSSYEQYL.

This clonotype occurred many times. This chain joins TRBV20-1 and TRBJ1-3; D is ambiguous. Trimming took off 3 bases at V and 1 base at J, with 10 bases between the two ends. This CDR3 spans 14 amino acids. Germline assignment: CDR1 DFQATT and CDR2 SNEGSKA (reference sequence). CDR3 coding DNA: TGCAGTGCTAGTACATGGAGTTCTGGAAACACCATATATTTT. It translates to CSASTWSSGNTIYF.

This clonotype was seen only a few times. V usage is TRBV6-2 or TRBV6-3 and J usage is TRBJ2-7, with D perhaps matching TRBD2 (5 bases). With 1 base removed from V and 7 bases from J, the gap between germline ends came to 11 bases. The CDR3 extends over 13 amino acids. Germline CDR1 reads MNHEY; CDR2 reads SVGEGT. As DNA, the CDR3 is TGTGCCAGCAGTTACTTCGAGGGTGGGGAGCAGTACTTC. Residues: CASSYFEGGEQYF.

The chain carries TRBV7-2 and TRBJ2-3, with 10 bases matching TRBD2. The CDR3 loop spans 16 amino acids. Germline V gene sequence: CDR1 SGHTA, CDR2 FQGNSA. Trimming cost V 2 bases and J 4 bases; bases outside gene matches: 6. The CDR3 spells CASSLRASGGADTQYF. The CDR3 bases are TGTGCCAGCAGCTTAAGGGCTAGCGGGGGCGCAGATACGCAGTATTTT.

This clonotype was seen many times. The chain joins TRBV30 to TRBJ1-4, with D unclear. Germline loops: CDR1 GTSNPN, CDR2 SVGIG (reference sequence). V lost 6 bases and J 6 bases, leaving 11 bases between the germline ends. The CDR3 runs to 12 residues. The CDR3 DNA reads TGTGCCTGTGATCCCTCCGATGAAAAACTGTTTTTT. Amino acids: CACDPSDEKLFF.

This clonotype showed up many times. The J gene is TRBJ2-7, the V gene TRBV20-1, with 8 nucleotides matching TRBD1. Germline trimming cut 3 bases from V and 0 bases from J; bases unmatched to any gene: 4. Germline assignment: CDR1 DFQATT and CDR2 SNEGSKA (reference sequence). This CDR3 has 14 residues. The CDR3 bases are TGCAGTGCTAGCGATACAGGGGGCTCCTACGAGCAGTACTTC. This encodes CSASDTGGSYEQYF.

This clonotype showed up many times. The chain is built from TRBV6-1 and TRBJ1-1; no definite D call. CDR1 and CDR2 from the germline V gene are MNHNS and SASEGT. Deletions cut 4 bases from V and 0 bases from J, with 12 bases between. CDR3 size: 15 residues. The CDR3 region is CASSVRVSLNTEAFF. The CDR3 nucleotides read TGTGCCAGCAGTGTCAGAGTGTCCTTGAACACTGAAGCTTTCTTT.

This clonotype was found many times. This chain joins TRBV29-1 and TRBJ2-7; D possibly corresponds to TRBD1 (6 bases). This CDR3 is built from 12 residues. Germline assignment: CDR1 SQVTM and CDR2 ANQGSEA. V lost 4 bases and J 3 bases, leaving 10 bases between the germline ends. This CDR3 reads CSVVSRGYEQYF. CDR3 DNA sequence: TGCAGCGTTGTTTCCAGGGGCTACGAGCAGTACTTC.

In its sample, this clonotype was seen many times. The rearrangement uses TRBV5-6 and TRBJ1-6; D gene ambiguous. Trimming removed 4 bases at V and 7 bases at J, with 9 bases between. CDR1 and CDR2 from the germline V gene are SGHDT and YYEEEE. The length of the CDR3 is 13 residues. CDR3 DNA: TGTGCCAGCAGCCCAGGACCGAATTCACCCCTCCACTTT. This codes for CASSPGPNSPLHF.

In DNA, the CDR3 is TGTGCCAGCAGTTACGATCGGGACAGTCCCTACGAGCAGTACTTC. Protein sequence: CASSYDRDSPYEQYF. The chain employs TRBV6-5 and TRBJ2-7; TRBD1 agrees at 7 bases. Germline CDR1 and CDR2: MNHEY and SVGAGI. Trimming at V came to 2 bases and at J to 2 bases, leaving 6 bases not matched to a gene. The CDR3 runs 15 residues.

CDR3 protein: CASSAGTGNTGELFF. Here the CDR3 DNA reads TGTGCCAGCAGCGCAGGGACAGGGAACACCGGGGAGCTGTTTTTT. This chain uses TRBV11-1 with TRBJ2-2; 8 bases are a match to TRBD1. J was trimmed by 1 base and V by 5 bases; bases with no gene match: 3. Germline CDR1 and CDR2: SGHAT and FQDESV (reference sequence). The CDR3 totals 15 residues.

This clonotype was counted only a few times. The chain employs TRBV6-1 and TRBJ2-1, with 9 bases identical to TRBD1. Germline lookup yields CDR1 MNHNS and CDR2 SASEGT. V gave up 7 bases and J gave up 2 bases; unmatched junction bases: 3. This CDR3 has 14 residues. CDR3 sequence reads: CASTRQGAYNEQFF. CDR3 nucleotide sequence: TGTGCCAGCACCAGACAGGGGGCCTACAATGAGCAGTTCTTC.

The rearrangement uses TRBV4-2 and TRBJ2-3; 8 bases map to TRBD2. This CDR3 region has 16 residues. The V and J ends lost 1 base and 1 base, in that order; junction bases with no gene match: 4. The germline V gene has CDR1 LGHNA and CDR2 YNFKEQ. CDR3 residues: CASSQGQAGGTDTQYF. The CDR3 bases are TGTGCCAGCAGCCAAGGTCAAGCGGGGGGCACAGATACGCAGTATTTT.

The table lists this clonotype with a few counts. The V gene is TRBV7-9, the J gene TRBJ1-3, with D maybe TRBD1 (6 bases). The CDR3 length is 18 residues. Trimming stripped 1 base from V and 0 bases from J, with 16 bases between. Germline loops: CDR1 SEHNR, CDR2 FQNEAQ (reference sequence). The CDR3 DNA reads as TGTGCCAGCAGCTTAGGGGACAACTTCAAATCCTCTGGAAACACCATATATTTT. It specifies CASSLGDNFKSSGNTIYF.

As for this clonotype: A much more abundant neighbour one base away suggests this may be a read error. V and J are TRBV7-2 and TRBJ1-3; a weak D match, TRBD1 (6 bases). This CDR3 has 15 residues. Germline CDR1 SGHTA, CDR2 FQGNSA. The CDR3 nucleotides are TGTCCCAGCAGCCCAAACCAGAGGGGGGGAAACACCATATATTTT. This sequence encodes CPSSPNQRGGNTIYF.

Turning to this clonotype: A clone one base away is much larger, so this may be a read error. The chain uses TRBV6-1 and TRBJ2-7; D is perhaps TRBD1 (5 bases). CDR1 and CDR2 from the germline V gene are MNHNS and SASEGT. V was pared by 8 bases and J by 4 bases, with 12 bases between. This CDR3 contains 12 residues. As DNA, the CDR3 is TGTGCCAGCCGTGCTCGACAGTACGAGCAGTACTTC. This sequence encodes CASRARQYEQYF.

For the CDR3, the DNA is TGCAGTGCTAGGAGGGTGGTTGATGAAAAACTGTTTTTT. Translation: CSARRVVDEKLFF. V and J are TRBV20-1 and TRBJ1-4; D gene uncertain. Germline V CDR1 and CDR2: DFQATT, SNEGSKA (reference sequence). Trimming shortened V by 3 bases and J by 6 bases, and 11 bases separated the two germline ends. CDR3 length: 13 amino acids.

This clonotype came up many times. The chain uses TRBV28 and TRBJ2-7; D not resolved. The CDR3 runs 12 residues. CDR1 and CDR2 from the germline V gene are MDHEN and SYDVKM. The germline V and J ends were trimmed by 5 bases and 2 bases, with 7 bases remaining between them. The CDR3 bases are TGTGCCAGCAGTATGATACCCTACGAGCAGTACTTC. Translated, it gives CASSMIPYEQYF.

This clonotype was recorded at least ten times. The CDR3, as DNA: TGTGCCAGCAGTCCACAGGCTGTCCGGACGAGCCGACAGGAAAAACTGTTTTTT. It specifies CASSPQAVRTSRQEKLFF. The chain combines TRBV7-2 with TRBJ1-4; perhaps TRBD1 as D (5 bases). The CDR3 has 18 residues. V was pared by 6 bases and J by 8 bases, with 28 bases between. The germline CDR1 and CDR2 sequences are SGHTA and FQGNSA.

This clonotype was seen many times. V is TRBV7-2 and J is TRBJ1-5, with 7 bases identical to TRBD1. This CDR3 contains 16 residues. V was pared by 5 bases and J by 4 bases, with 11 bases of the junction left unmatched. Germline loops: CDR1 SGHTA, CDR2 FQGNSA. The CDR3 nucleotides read TGTGCCAGCAGCCAACAGGGGCGCCTAAGAAATCAGCCCCAGCATTTT. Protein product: CASSQQGRLRNQPQHF.

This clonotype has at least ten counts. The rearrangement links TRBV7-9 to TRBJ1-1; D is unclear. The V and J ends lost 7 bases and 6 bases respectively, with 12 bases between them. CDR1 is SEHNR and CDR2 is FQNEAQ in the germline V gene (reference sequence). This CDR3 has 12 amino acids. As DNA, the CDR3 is TGTGCCAGCAACGACCGGCTGGCTGAAGCTTTCTTT. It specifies CASNDRLAEAFF. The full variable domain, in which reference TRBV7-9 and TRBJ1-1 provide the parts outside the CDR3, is DTGVSQNPRHKITKRGQNVTFRCDPISEHNRLYWYRQTLGQGPEFLTYFQNEAQLEKSRLLSDRFSAERPKGSFSTLEIQRTEQGDSAMYLCASNDRLAEAFFGQGTRLTVV.